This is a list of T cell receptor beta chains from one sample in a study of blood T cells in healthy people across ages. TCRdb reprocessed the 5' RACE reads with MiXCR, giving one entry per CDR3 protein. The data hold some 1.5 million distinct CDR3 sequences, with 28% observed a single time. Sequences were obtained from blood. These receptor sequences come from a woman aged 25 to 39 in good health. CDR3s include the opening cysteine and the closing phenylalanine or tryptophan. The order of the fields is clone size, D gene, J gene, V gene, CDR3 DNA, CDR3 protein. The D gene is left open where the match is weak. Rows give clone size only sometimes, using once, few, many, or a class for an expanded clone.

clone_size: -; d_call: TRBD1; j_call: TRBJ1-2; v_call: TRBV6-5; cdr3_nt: TGTGCCAGCAGAGGACCGGGACAGGGGTATGGCTACACCTTC; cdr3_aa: CASRGPGQGYGYTF
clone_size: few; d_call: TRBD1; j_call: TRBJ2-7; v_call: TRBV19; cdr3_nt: TGTGCCAGTAGTGCCTCAGGACAGGGTAGCTCCTACGAGCAGTACTTC; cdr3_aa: CASSASGQGSSYEQYF
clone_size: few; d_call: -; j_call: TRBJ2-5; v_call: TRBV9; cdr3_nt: TGTGCCAGCAGCGTAGGGTCCAGCCAAGAGACCCAGTACTTC; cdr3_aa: CASSVGSSQETQYF
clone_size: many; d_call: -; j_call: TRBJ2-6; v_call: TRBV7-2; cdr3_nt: TGTGCCAGCAGCACAAGGACGCCCTCAAGCGTCCTGACTTTC; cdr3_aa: CASSTRTPSSVLTF
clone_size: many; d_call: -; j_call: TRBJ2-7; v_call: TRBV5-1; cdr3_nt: TGCGCCAGCAGCTTCGGGGGCCCATTTCTTCACGAGCAGTACTTC; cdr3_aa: CASSFGGPFLHEQYF
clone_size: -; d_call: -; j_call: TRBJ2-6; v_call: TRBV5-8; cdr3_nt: TGTGCCAGCAGCCCGGTGGTGGTCCGCTCTGGGGCCAACGTCCTGACTTTC; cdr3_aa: CASSPVVVRSGANVLTF
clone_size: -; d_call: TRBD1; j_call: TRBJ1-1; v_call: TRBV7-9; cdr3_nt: TGTGCCAGCAGCCCCCCAGGGGGCCTTGTGACTTTCTTT; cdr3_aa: CASSPPGGLVTFF
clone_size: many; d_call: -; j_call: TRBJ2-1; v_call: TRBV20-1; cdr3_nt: TGCAGTGTTCGGGCTACTAAACGGTTCTTC; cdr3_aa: CSVRATKRFF
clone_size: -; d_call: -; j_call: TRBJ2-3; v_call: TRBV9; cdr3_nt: TGTGCCAGCAACGTAGACAGATCCACAGATACGCAGTATTTT; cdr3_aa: CASNVDRSTDTQYF
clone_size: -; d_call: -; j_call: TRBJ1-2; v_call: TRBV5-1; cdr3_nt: TGCGCCAGCAGCAAAGGGTCCCTTTCCTATGGCTACACCTTC; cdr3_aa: CASSKGSLSYGYTF
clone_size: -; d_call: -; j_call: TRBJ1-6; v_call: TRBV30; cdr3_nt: TGTGCCTGGAGTCGGCGTCAGCAGGGTTCACCCCTCCACTTT; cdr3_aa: CAWSRRQQGSPLHF
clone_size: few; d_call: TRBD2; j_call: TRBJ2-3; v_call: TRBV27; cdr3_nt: TGTGCCAGCAGTCCGCCACCTGGGACTAGAAGCACAGATACGCAGTATTTT; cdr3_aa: CASSPPPGTRSTDTQYF
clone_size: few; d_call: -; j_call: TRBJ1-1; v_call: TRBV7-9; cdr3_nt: TGTGCCAGCAGCATGAGGAGGGGGAACACTGAAGCTTTCTTT; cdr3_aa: CASSMRRGNTEAFF
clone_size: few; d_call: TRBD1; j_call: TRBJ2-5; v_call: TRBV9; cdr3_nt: TGTGCCAGCAGCGGCCAGGGACAGCAAGAGACCCAGTACTTC; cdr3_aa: CASSGQGQQETQYF
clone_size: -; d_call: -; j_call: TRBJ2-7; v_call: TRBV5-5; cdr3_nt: TGTGCCAGCAGCTTGCCGGGGACGATCTACGAGCAGTACTTC; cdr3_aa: CASSLPGTIYEQYF
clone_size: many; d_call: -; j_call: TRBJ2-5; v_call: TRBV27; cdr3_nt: TGTGCCAGCAGTTCACCCGGGGAGGTCCAAGAGACCCAGTACTTC; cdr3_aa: CASSSPGEVQETQYF
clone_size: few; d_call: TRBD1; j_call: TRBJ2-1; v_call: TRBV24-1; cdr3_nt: TGTGCCACCAGTGATGCAGGGGGTCGCTCCTACAATGAGCAGTTCTTC; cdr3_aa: CATSDAGGRSYNEQFF
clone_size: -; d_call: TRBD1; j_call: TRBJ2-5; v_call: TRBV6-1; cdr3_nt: TGTGCCAGCAGTGCGAGGACAGGGCCGGAGACCCAGTACTTC; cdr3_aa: CASSARTGPETQYF
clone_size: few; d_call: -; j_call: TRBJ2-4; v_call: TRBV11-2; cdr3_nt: TGTGCCAGCAGCTCCATCCCGAGGGGCGGGGGCCTTAAGGCCAAAAACATTCAGTACTTC; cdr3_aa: CASSSIPRGGGLKAKNIQYF
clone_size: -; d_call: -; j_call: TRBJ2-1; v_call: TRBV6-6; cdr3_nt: TGTGCCAGCCGGACAGTTCGTTATGAGCAGTTCTTC; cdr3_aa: CASRTVRYEQFF
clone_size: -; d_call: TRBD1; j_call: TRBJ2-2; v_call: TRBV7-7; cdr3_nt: TGTGCCAGCAGCTTACGGACAGGGGAGGTCCCCGGGGAGCTGTTTTTT; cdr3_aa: CASSLRTGEVPGELFF
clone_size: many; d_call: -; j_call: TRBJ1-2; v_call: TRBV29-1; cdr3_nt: TGCAGCGTTGAAGGGGGGGGCGCACTCTATGGCTACACCTTC; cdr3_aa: CSVEGGGALYGYTF
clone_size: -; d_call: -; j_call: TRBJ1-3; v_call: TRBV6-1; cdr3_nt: TGTGCGGGCGTCAACTCTGGAAACACCATATATTTT; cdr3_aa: CAGVNSGNTIYF
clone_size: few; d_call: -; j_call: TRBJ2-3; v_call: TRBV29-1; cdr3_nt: TGCAGCGTTCCAATCAAGTTCTTCACAGATACGCAGTATTTT; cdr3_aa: CSVPIKFFTDTQYF
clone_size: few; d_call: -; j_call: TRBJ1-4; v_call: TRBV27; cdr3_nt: TGTGCCAGCAGTTTTTCGGGGACTGAAAAACTGTTTTTT; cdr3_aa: CASSFSGTEKLFF
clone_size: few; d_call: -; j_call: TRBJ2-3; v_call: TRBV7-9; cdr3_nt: TGTGCCAGCAGCTTGAGCCCTGGGGCGGGTTTCACAGATACGCAGTATTTT; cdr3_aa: CASSLSPGAGFTDTQYF
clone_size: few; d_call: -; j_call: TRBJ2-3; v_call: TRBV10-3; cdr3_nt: TGTGCCATCTGGGTGGAGGTGGCAGATACGCAGTATTTT; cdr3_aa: CAIWVEVADTQYF
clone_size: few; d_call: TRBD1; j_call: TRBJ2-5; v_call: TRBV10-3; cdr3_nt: TGTGCCATCAGCCCGAGGGACAGGCGCCAGACCCAGTACTTC; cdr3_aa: CAISPRDRRQTQYF
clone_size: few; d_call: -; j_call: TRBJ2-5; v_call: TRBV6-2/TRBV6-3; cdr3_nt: TGTGCCAGCAGTCTCTCCGACGTGCGGGGGACCCAGTACTTC; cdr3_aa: CASSLSDVRGTQYF
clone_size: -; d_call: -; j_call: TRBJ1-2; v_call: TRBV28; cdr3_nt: TGTGCCAGCGCCCTTGGGAACTATTGCTACACCTTC; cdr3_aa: CASALGNYCYTF
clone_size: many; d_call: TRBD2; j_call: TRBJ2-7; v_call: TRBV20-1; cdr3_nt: TGCAGTGCCACCCGGGGTAGCGGGGCCTCCTACGAGCAGTACTTC; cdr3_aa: CSATRGSGASYEQYF
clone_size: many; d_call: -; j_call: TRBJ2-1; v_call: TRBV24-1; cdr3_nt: TGTGCCACCAGGAAGGGGATATCTAATGAGCAGTTCTTC; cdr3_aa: CATRKGISNEQFF
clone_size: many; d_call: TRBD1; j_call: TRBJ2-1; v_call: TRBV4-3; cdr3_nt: TGCGCCAGCAGCCACAAATCCCCGGGACAGGGCTACAATGAGCAGTTCTTC; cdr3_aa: CASSHKSPGQGYNEQFF
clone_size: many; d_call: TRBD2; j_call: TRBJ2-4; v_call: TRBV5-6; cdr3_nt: TGTGCCAGCAGCTCTTCGACTAGCGGGACGATCGTTCAGTACTTC; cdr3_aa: CASSSSTSGTIVQYF
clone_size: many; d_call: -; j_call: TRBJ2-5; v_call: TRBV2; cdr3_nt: TGTGCCAGTGTCCGGGACATTGGGCAAGAGACCCAGTACTTC; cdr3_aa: CASVRDIGQETQYF
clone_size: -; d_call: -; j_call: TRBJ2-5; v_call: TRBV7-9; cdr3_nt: TGTGCCAACAGCTCCGGGACTGGGGACCAAGAGACCCAGTACTTC; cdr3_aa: CANSSGTGDQETQYF
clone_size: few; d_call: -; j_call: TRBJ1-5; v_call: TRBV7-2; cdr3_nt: TGTGCCAGCAGCCCCAGATTACAGGGTTACCAGCCCCAGCATTTT; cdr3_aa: CASSPRLQGYQPQHF
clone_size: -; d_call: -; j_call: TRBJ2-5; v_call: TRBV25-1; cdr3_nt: TGTGCCAGCAGTGAGGGACGGCTCGGGACCCAGTACTTC; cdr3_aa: CASSEGRLGTQYF
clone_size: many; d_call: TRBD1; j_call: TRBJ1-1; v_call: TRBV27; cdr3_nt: TGTGCCAGCATAACAGGGGGCGCGGCGAAGGACACTGAAGCTTTCTTT; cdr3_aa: CASITGGAAKDTEAFF
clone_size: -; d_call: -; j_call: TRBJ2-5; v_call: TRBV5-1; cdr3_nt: TGCGCCAGCAGCCACGGACAGCTCGGCCAAGAGACCCAGTACTTC; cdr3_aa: CASSHGQLGQETQYF
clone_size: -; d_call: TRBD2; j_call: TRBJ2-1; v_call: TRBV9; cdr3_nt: TGTGCCAGCAGCCCCCTGGCGGGAGGGTACTACAATGAGCAGTTCTTC; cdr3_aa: CASSPLAGGYYNEQFF
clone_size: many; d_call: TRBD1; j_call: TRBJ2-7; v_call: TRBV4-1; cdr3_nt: TGCGCCAGCAGCCAAGATCGTAGGGGACAGGGGGCTTACGAGCAGTACTTC; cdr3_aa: CASSQDRRGQGAYEQYF
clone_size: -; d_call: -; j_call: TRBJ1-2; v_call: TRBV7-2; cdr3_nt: TGTGCCAGCAGCTTAGCGCCCGGGACCTTATATGGCTACACCTTC; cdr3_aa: CASSLAPGTLYGYTF
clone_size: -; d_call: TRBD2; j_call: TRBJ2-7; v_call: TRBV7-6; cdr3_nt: TGTGCCAGCAGCTTATTAGGCGGGGGGCGAGGGTACGAGCAGTACTTC; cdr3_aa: CASSLLGGGRGYEQYF
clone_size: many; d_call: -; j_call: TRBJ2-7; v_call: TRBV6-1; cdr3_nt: TGTGCCAGCACCAAAGCCGGGACGGGGACCTACGAGCAGTACTTC; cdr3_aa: CASTKAGTGTYEQYF
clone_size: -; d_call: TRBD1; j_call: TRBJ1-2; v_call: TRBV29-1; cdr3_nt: TGCAGCGTTTTCCCTCCCGGGACAGGGGTGTCACACGGCTACACCTTC; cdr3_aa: CSVFPPGTGVSHGYTF
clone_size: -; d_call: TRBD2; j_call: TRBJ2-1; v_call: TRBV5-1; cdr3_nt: TGCGCCAGCAGCCCCGGGACTAGCGGATACAATGAGCGGTTCTTC; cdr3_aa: CASSPGTSGYNERFF
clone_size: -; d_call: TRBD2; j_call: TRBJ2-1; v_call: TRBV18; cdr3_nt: TGTGCCAGCTCACCAGGACTAGCGGGAGCAGACGAGCAGTTCTTC; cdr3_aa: CASSPGLAGADEQFF
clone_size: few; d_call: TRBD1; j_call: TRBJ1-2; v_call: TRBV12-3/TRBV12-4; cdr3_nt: TGTGCCAGCAGTTTACGGGGGACAGGTACTAGCTACACCTTC; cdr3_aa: CASSLRGTGTSYTF
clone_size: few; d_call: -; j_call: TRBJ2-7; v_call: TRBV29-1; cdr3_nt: TGCAGCGTTGAGAAGGGGACCCCCTACGAGCAGTACTTC; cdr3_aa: CSVEKGTPYEQYF
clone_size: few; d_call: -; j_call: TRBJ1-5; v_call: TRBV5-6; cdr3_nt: TGTGCCAGCAGCTCGGCCCATATAGGGCAGCCCCAGCATTTT; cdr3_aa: CASSSAHIGQPQHF
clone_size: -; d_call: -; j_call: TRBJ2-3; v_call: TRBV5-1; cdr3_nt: TGCGCCAGCAGCACCGGGGGGCGAAATACGCAGTATTTT; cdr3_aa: CASSTGGRNTQYF
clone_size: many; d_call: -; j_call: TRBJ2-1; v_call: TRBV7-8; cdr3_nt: TGTGCCAGCACCCTATCAACCGCGGGGGCGCACAATGAGCAGTTCTTC; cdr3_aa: CASTLSTAGAHNEQFF
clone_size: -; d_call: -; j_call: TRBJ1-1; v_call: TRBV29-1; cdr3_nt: TGCAGCGTTGAACCAGGCATCGGGAACACTGAAGCTTTCTTT; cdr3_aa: CSVEPGIGNTEAFF
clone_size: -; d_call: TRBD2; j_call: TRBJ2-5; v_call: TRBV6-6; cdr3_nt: TGTGCCAGCAGTTACTCTAGCGGGAGTCATGAGCAGTACTTC; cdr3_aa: CASSYSSGSHEQYF
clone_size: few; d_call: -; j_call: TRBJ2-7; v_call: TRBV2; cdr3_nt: TGTGCCAGCAGTTTCGGAGAGATCTACGAGCAGTACTTC; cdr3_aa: CASSFGEIYEQYF